These 32 T cell receptor beta chains originate from one sample sequenced in a study of T cells expressing NK-cell markers (TCRdb year 2020). Libraries were constructed by 5' RACE. Sequenced on an Illumina HiSeq 2000. With the reads reprocessed by TCRdb, a single entry stands for each CDR3 protein sequence and no DNA is reported. The table for this sample lists some 150,000 distinct CDR3 sequences. The ten largest clones add up to around 12% of the sample. Sequenced: blood T cells: a sorted CD56 or NKG2C T cell subset, CD4+ or CD8+ T cells, or bulk PBMC T cells (not recorded which). The receptors shown here come from a man aged 18 to 30 in good health. Donor details come from another sample of the same person, matched by shared clones.

J is TRBJ1-1 and V is TRBV20-1; the D call of TRBD1 rests on TCRdb alone, since no DNA is present to check it. CDR1 and CDR2 (germline): DFQATT, SNEGSKA (reference sequence). CDR3 length equals 14 residues. The CDR3 loop is CSARPGQSNTEAFF.

CDR3 loop: CASSLGTNFQETQYF. The chain is built from TRBV5-1 and TRBJ2-5; TCRdb returns TRBD2, unconfirmable since there is no DNA. The CDR3 is 15 amino acids. Germline values: CDR1 SGHRS, CDR2 YFSETQ.

This chain uses TRBV12-3 or TRBV12-4 with TRBJ1-5; with no DNA, the TCRdb D assignment of TRBD1 cannot be verified. The CDR3 sequence is 15 residues long. The CDR3 sequence: CASSVGTGVNQPQHF.

The rearrangement joins TRBV6-1 to TRBJ2-5; checking the TCRdb D call of TRBD1 is not possible without DNA. CDR3 length equals 14 residues. The germline V gene has CDR1 MNHNS and CDR2 SASEGT. The CDR3 is CASSPDTYQETQYF.

CDR3 residues: CSARAGTDSNQPQHF. This chain links TRBV20-1 with TRBJ1-5; the D gene TCRdb calls, TRBD1, cannot be checked with no DNA. CDR1 is DFQATT, CDR2 SNEGSKA, per germline (reference sequence). The CDR3 contains 15 residues.

The chain links TRBV4-3 to TRBJ2-5; there is no DNA to check the TCRdb D call of TRBD1. Germline CDR1 reads LGHNA; CDR2 reads YSLEER. The CDR3 length is 13 residues. CDR3 amino acids: CASSRTGQETQYF.

J is TRBJ2-5 and V is TRBV3-1; TCRdb reports TRBD2, a call that lacks DNA to check it against. The CDR3 loop spans 16 amino acids. Germline assignment: CDR1 LGHDT and CDR2 YNNKEL (reference sequence). This CDR3 is CASSQVWREEGETQYF.

The chain recombines TRBV4-3 with TRBJ2-1. The CDR3 has 15 amino acids. CDR1 is LGHNA, CDR2 YSLEER, per germline. The CDR3 protein is CASSQALSGYNEQFF.

The chain employs TRBV7-9 and TRBJ2-5; TCRdb lists TRBD1, though no DNA is available to test this call. The germline CDR1 and CDR2 sequences are SEHNR and FQNEAQ (reference sequence). The CDR3 is 16 residues long. CDR3 sequence: CASSSGQGIEWETQYF.

J is TRBJ2-1 and V is TRBV4-1. The CDR3 sequence is 15 residues long. CDR1 and CDR2 from the germline V gene are MGHRA and YSYEKL. The CDR3 protein is CASSQEIGFYNEQFF.

The V call is TRBV7-9, the J call TRBJ1-1; TCRdb's D gene call, TRBD1, goes unchecked for lack of DNA. Germline lookup yields CDR1 SEHNR and CDR2 FQNEAQ (reference sequence). The CDR3 covers 14 residues. The chain's CDR3 is CASSPPNKFTEAFF.

The chain combines TRBV5-1 with TRBJ1-4; the D call of TRBD1 rests on TCRdb alone, since no DNA is present to check it. Germline V gene lookup returns CDR1 SGHRS and CDR2 YFSETQ. The length of the CDR3 is 16 residues. The CDR3 loop reads CASSLAGGGFNEKLFF.

The CDR3 loop reads CASSVGQASYNEQFF. The rearrangement joins TRBV5-5 to TRBJ2-1; the TCRdb call, TRBD1, lacks DNA for checking. CDR1 SGHKS and CDR2 YYEKEE come from the germline V gene (reference sequence). CDR3 size: 15 residues.

The chain combines TRBV12-3 or TRBV12-4 with TRBJ1-1. The CDR3 is made up of 11 amino acids. CDR3 residues: CASTVGAEAFF.

V usage is TRBV13 and J usage is TRBJ1-1; checking the TCRdb D call of TRBD1 is not possible without DNA. Per the germline V gene, CDR1 is PRHDT and CDR2 is FYEKMQ (reference sequence). CDR3 length: 14 residues. The CDR3 sequence is CASSSQGENTEAFF.

The chain recombines TRBV19 with TRBJ1-1. The germline gives CDR1 LNHDA, CDR2 SQIVND (reference sequence). The CDR3 consists of 17 residues. CDR3 residues: CASTYDLAPGGNTEAFF.

This rearrangement joins TRBV20-1 to TRBJ1-2. The CDR3 is made up of 16 amino acids. Germline loops: CDR1 DFQATT, CDR2 SNEGSKA (reference sequence). CDR3 sequence reads: CSANDISTSRNYGYTF.

CDR3 region: CASTGGGTEAFF. The chain carries TRBV6-2 or TRBV6-3 and TRBJ1-1; TCRdb indicates TRBD1, and absent DNA this call remains unverified. The germline V gene encodes CDR1 MNHEY and CDR2 SVGEGT. The CDR3 covers 12 residues.

J is TRBJ2-5 and V is TRBV7-9; the D call of TRBD1 rests on TCRdb alone, since no DNA is present to check it. CDR1 and CDR2 (germline): SEHNR, FQNEAQ (reference sequence). This CDR3 has 14 residues. The CDR3 loop reads CASSPGQGTETQYF.

The chain has TRBV5-1 and TRBJ2-2. Germline-derived CDR1 and CDR2 are SGHRS and YFSETQ. This CDR3 is built from 15 residues. CDR3 in amino acids: CASSLEGTATGELFF.

The genes are TRBV19 and TRBJ2-2; TCRdb returns TRBD1, unconfirmable since there is no DNA. Germline V gene lookup returns CDR1 LNHDA and CDR2 SQIVND (reference sequence). The CDR3 has 14 residues. The CDR3 reads CASSYPGVAGELFF.

The chain uses TRBV5-1 and TRBJ2-3. The V gene's germline CDR1 is SGHRS and CDR2 YFSETQ. CDR3 size: 14 residues. The CDR3 reads CASSPRWSTDTQYF.

The genes are TRBV27 and TRBJ2-5; TCRdb gives TRBD2 as the D gene, but with no DNA this cannot be confirmed. This CDR3 comprises 14 residues. In germline, CDR1 is MNHEY, CDR2 SMNVEV (reference sequence). The CDR3: CASSETSWQETQYF.

The chain carries TRBV5-4 and TRBJ2-6. The CDR3 has 16 residues. Germline V gene sequence: CDR1 SGHNT, CDR2 YYREEE (reference sequence). The CDR3 reads CASSLAGLSGANVLTF.

The rearrangement uses TRBV11-2 and TRBJ2-1; no DNA is available, so the TRBD1 call from TCRdb remains unchecked. The CDR3 spans 14 residues. Germline CDR1 SGHAT, CDR2 FQNNGV. The chain's CDR3 is CASSLGVTYNEQFF.

The chain joins TRBV20-1 to TRBJ2-5. Germline V gene lookup returns CDR1 DFQATT and CDR2 SNEGSKA (reference sequence). The length of the CDR3 is 12 residues. This chain's CDR3 is CSARDLGETQYF.

The rearrangement uses TRBV19 and TRBJ1-5. The CDR3 is 14 amino acids. Per germline, CDR1 LNHDA and CDR2 SQIVND (reference sequence). The CDR3 is CASSINREGQPQHF.

V gene TRBV23-1 combines with J gene TRBJ2-5; the D call from TCRdb, TRBD2, cannot be confirmed without DNA. TRBV23-1 is marked as an open reading frame, function uncertain. CDR3 length: 18 residues. CDR3 residues: CASSQPRGLAGEGETQYF.

J is TRBJ2-3 and V is TRBV2; there is no DNA to check the TCRdb D call of TRBD2. CDR3 length: 17 amino acids. CDR1 is SNHLY and CDR2 is FYNNEI in the germline V gene. The CDR3 spells CASSSEPGTTSTDTQYF.

The V call is TRBV20-1, the J call TRBJ1-6; the TCRdb D gene call, TRBD1, has no DNA to confirm it. The germline V gene encodes CDR1 DFQATT and CDR2 SNEGSKA (reference sequence). This CDR3 has 16 amino acids. The CDR3 sequence: CSAQHGTDYYNSPLHF.

The chain uses TRBV19 and TRBJ2-1; TCRdb indicates TRBD2, and absent DNA this call remains unverified. Germline loops: CDR1 LNHDA, CDR2 SQIVND (reference sequence). The CDR3 sequence is 15 residues long. CDR3 loop: CASSINSGTYNEQFF.

This chain uses TRBV12-3 or TRBV12-4 with TRBJ2-1; the TCRdb call, TRBD1, lacks DNA for checking. This CDR3 is built from 14 residues. The CDR3 sequence is CASSSTDSYNEQFF.